Described below is a single T cell receptor (beta chain) sequence and its context. The record originates from a study of control samples from healthy donors and cancer patients. This CDR3 is built from 24 residues. V was clipped by 1 base and J by 5 bases, with 39 bases between them. CDR1 MDHEN and CDR2 SYDVKM come from the germline V gene. Clones were sequenced by immunoSEQ multiplex PCR, and TCRdb holds only the in-frame ones, with some missing. Here the sample spans roughly 90,000 clones, roughly 78% being singletons. This sequence was found in a woman aged 55 to 70 in good health. The chain joins TRBV28 to TRBJ2-4, with D perhaps TRBD1 (6 bases). The sample was blood. In DNA form, the CDR3 reads TGTGCCAGCAGTTTATTGCGTGTGGCCCTCCTCTCAAGGACAGCGAGGCCATTAGAAAACATTCAGTACTTC. It translates to CASSLLRVALLSRTARPLENIQYF.